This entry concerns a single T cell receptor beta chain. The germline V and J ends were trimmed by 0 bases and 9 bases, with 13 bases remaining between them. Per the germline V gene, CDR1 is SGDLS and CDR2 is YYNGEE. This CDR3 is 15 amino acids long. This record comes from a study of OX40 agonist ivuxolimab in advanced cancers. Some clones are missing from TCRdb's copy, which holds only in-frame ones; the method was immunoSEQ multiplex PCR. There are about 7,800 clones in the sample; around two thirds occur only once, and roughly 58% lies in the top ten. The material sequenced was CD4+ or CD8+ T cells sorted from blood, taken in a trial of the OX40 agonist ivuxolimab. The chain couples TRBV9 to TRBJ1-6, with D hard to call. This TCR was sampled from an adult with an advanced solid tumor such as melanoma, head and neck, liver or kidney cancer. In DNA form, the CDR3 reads TGTGCCAGCAGCGTAGGTCACGGCCGCTCTTCACCCCTCCACTTT. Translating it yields CASSVGHGRSSPLHF.